Shown below are 7 T cell receptor beta chains from a single sample sequenced in a study of CD8 T cells in ankylosing spondylitis. MiXCR was run by TCRdb on the 5' RACE reads, yielding one entry per CDR3 protein. Among some 120,000 distinct CDR3 sequences listed, roughly 7.3% were seen once. Material for sequencing was blood, either unsorted or a sorted T cell fraction (not recorded which). Receptors were obtained from a male donor with ankylosing spondylitis or in good health (not recorded which).

This clonotype was counted ten times or more. V and J are TRBV6-1 and TRBJ2-6, with D hard to call. Germline lookup yields CDR1 MNHNS and CDR2 SASEGT. V lost 6 bases to trimming and J lost 0 bases, with 3 bases between them. This CDR3 comprises 13 residues. CDR3 coding DNA: TGTGCCAGCAGGAGCTCTGGGGCCAACGTCCTGACTTTC. Residues: CASRSSGANVLTF.

The table lists this clonotype with many counts. The CDR3 DNA reads TGCGCCAGCAGCTTGGCCCCTAGCGGGGGCGATCAGTACTTC. The encoded protein is CASSLAPSGGDQYF. This chain joins TRBV5-1 and TRBJ2-5; 10 nucleotides agree with TRBD2. The CDR3 has 14 residues. Germline assignment: CDR1 SGHRS and CDR2 YFSETQ. V trimming: 0 bases; J trimming: 11 bases; junction bases outside the gene matches: 7.

The table lists this clonotype with many counts. The chain has TRBV5-1 and TRBJ2-2; 7 positions match TRBD1. Germline V gene sequence: CDR1 SGHRS, CDR2 YFSETQ. CDR3 length equals 15 residues. Unmatched junction bases numbered 4, after V lost 5 bases and J lost 0 bases. The CDR3 coding sequence is TGCGCCAGCAGACCGGGACAGACGAACACCGGGGAGCTGTTTTTT. Its translation is CASRPGQTNTGELFF.

This clonotype was recorded at least ten times. The V gene is TRBV4-3, the J gene TRBJ1-2; D ambiguous. Germline values: CDR1 LGHNA, CDR2 YSLEER. Trimming left V 4 bases short and J 2 bases short, with 8 bases between. The CDR3 contains 13 residues. The CDR3 spells CASSPDTNYGYTF. The CDR3 DNA reads as TGCGCCAGCAGCCCCGATACAAACTATGGCTACACCTTC.

This clonotype was recorded at least ten times. The chain couples TRBV11-1 to TRBJ2-2; D is perhaps TRBD1 or TRBD2 (7 bases each). The CDR3 spans 18 residues. V was shortened by 6 bases and J by 5 bases, with 25 bases between the two germline ends. The germline V gene encodes CDR1 SGHAT and CDR2 FQDESV (reference sequence). CDR3 bases: TGTGCCAGCAGTTCTCCCCCGGGGAGGGGGCGATTGACCGGGGAGCTGTTTTTT. Protein: CASSSPPGRGRLTGELFF.

This clonotype was detected ten times or more. The chain couples TRBV5-5 to TRBJ1-2; a weak D match, TRBD1 (6 bases). The CDR3 is made up of 14 amino acids. The V gene's germline CDR1 is SGHKS and CDR2 YYEKEE (reference sequence). The V gene lost 0 bases and the J gene lost 4 bases, with 10 bases spanning the gap. The chain's CDR3 is CASSLGLQGYGYTF. CDR3 sequence (DNA): TGTGCCAGCAGCTTGGGTCTACAGGGCTATGGCTACACCTTC.

This clonotype showed up many times. V usage is TRBV3-1 and J usage is TRBJ2-7; TRBD1 matches at 10 bases. The length of the CDR3 is 13 residues. V lost 4 bases and J lost 5; bases outside the gene matches: 2. Germline CDR1 LGHDT, CDR2 YNNKEL (reference sequence). CDR3 sequence reads: CASSRQGAHEQYF. In nucleotides, the CDR3 is TGTGCCAGCAGCCGACAGGGGGCCCACGAGCAGTACTTC.